This TCR beta chain was captured by sequencing in a study of blood T cell repertoires in COVID-19. Overall study context: Spain, Italy and the United States supplied samples that represented acute and convalescent COVID-19. T cells, B-cell-depleted T cells, or PBMCs supplied cDNA or gDNA.

Per the original data handling: Amplifying reference gene primers gave estimates of nucleated cell counts. Measured with immunoSEQ multiplex PCR; TCRdb has only the in-frame clones, and not every one. The V and J calls and the clone size are those of that table, but D and trimming were determined from the DNA. The data hold 50,000 to 70,000 clones, with around 87% observed a single time. The CDR3 length is 14 residues. The V segment lost 5 bases and the J segment 10 bases; nucleotides outside the gene matches: 8. CDR1 and CDR2 from the germline V gene are LNHDA and SQIVND (reference sequence). Material for sequencing was peripheral blood. The chain employs TRBV19 and TRBJ1-6, with TRBD1 matching 7 bases. The sequence came from a man aged 55-75 years with active or convalescent COVID-19. The CDR3 here is CASSFRQGESPLHF. The DNA for the CDR3 is TGTGCCAGTAGTTTCCGACAGGGTGAATCACCCCTCCACTTT.